This T cell receptor (beta chain) was recorded in a study of OX40 agonist ivuxolimab in advanced cancers. In the study overall: Of the participants, around 39% had some prior anti-PD-1, anti-PD-L1 or anti-CTLA-4 therapy, which was allowed.

The trim removed 4 bases at V and 3 bases at J, leaving 3 bases unmatched. The CDR3 is 16 amino acids. Germline lookup yields CDR1 LGHNA and CDR2 YSLEER. The data were produced by immunoSEQ multiplex PCR, yet TCRdb's version contains in-frame clones alone and is incomplete. The sample holds around 16,000 clones, about three quarters seen once. Note on this clone: Its antigen is unidentified.

Study conclusions and caveats: In CD8+ T cells, expanded clones were on average more numerous than in CD4+. Antigen specificity remained undetermined for the expanded peripheral T cells.

Blood was sampled at baseline, cycle 4 day 1, and cycle 7 day 1. The clonotype originates from an adult with an advanced solid tumor such as melanoma, head and neck, liver or kidney cancer. V gene TRBV4-3 combines with J gene TRBJ2-2, with 12 bases identical to TRBD2. Sample: CD4+ or CD8+ T cells sorted from blood, taken in a trial of the OX40 agonist ivuxolimab. CDR3 region: CASSPRTSGDTGELFF. In DNA form, the CDR3 reads TGCGCCAGCAGCCCTAGGACTAGCGGGGACACCGGGGAGCTGTTTTTT.